These T cell receptor beta chains were read from a single sample in a study of control samples from healthy donors and cancer patients. Method: immunoSEQ multiplex PCR; TCRdb's copy keeps in-frame clones and lacks some. The top ten hold 1.1% to 1.5% of the sample, which has over 150,000 clones, approximately 92% seen once. Input material: blood. The receptors were sampled from a man younger than 45 in good health. CDR3s include the opening cysteine and the closing phenylalanine or tryptophan. The D gene is left open where the match is weak. Clone size is not always given. Where it is, it says once, few, many or a class for expanded clones.

CASSIASYQETQYF TGTGCCAGTAGTATTGCCAGTTACCAAGAGACCCAGTACTTC 14 - once TRBJ2-5 TRBV19
CASSVSGDYGYTF TGTGCCAGCAGCGTTTCAGGGGACTATGGCTACACCTTC 13 - - TRBJ1-2 TRBV9
CASLYPGLNEKLFF TGTGCCAGTTTATACCCGGGCCTTAATGAAAAACTGTTTTTT 14 - - TRBJ1-4 TRBV6-6
CASSRGDAGNTIYF TGTGCCAGCAGCCGCGGGGACGCTGGAAACACCATATATTTT 14 - - TRBJ1-3 TRBV6-5
CASSLGGASEQYF TGTGCCAGCAGCTTAGGGGGGGCCAGCGAGCAGTACTTC 13 - - TRBJ2-7 TRBV11-1
CASSQDGFNTQYF TGCGCCAGCAGCCAAGATGGATTCAATACGCAGTATTTT 13 - - TRBJ2-3 TRBV4-1
CASSPLTYTVYDEQFF TGTGCCAGCAGCCCTCTGACGTATACGGTCTACGATGAGCAGTTCTTC 16 - - TRBJ2-1 TRBV7-9
CASSRSGGDTEAFF TGTGCCAGCAGCCGATCCGGGGGAGACACTGAAGCTTTCTTT 14 - - TRBJ1-1 TRBV9
CASTERGSNQPQHF TGTGCCAGCACCGAGAGGGGGAGCAATCAGCCCCAGCATTTT 14 - few TRBJ1-5 TRBV2
CASSLAGGNTEAFF TGTGCCAGCAGCTTGGCCGGGGGAAACACTGAAGCTTTCTTT 14 - - TRBJ1-1 TRBV5-5
CASSDGGRNTIYF TGTGCCAGCAGTGACGGGGGACGGAACACCATATATTTT 13 - - TRBJ1-3 TRBV25-1
CASSQPEMNTEAFF TGCGCCAGCAGCCAGCCCGAAATGAACACTGAAGCTTTCTTT 14 - - TRBJ1-1 TRBV4-1
CASSLTVMNTEAFF TGTGCCAGCAGCCTAACGGTGATGAACACTGAAGCTTTCTTT 14 - - TRBJ1-1 TRBV6-5
CASSKVSGQPQHF TGTGCCAGCAGCAAAGTCTCTGGTCAGCCCCAGCATTTT 13 - - TRBJ1-5 TRBV21-1
CASSIWWQPNYGYTF TGTGCCAGTAGTATATGGTGGCAGCCTAACTATGGCTACACCTTC 15 - - TRBJ1-2 TRBV19
CASTQRPGLAYNEQFF TGTGCCAGCACCCAAAGACCGGGACTAGCCTACAATGAGCAGTTCTTC 16 TRBD2 - TRBJ2-1 TRBV5-5
CASSEIRDSGRAYNEQFF TGTGCCAGCAGTGAAATTCGAGATAGCGGGAGGGCCTACAATGAGCAGTTCTTC 18 TRBD2 - TRBJ2-1 TRBV6-1
CASSSVVLAESYNEQFF TGTGCCAGCAGCTCAGTGGTTCTAGCGGAGTCCTACAATGAGCAGTTCTTC 17 TRBD2 - TRBJ2-1 TRBV7-9
CASSHRGDSRTGQPQHF TGTGCCAGCAGCCACCGCGGGGACTCAAGGACGGGACAGCCCCAGCATTTT 17 - - TRBJ1-5 TRBV11-2
CASSQATSSGSLFF TGCGCCAGCAGCCAAGCCACGAGTAGCGGGAGCTTGTTCTTC 14 TRBD2 - TRBJ2-1 TRBV4-1
CSVAGARTEAFF TGCAGCGTCGCGGGGGCGAGAACTGAAGCTTTCTTT 12 - - TRBJ1-1 TRBV29-1
CASSFQGSGNTIYF TGCGCCAGCAGCTTCCAGGGGTCTGGAAACACCATATATTTT 14 - - TRBJ1-3 TRBV5-1
CASSLSPLQPQHF TGCGCCAGCAGCTTGAGTCCCCTCCAGCCCCAGCATTTT 13 - - TRBJ1-5 TRBV5-1
CASSWGTNTGELFF TGTGCCAGTAGCTGGGGGACGAACACCGGGGAGCTGTTTTTT 14 - - TRBJ2-2 TRBV19
CASSEEVFQETQYF TGCGCCAGCAGTGAGGAGGTATTCCAAGAGACCCAGTACTTC 14 - - TRBJ2-5 TRBV10-2
CASRQGAGANVLTF TGTGCCAGCAGACAGGGGGCTGGGGCCAACGTCCTGACTTTC 14 TRBD1 - TRBJ2-6 TRBV6-1
CASSLVALAGVDEQYF TGTGCCAGCAGCTTAGTCGCACTAGCGGGAGTAGACGAGCAGTACTTC 16 TRBD2 - TRBJ2-7 TRBV11-2
CASSAGRDTQYF TGTGCCAGCAGTGCCGGGAGGGATACGCAGTATTTT 12 TRBD2 - TRBJ2-3 TRBV2
CASSLTKTGGYTF TGTGCCAGCAGTTTAACCAAGACGGGGGGCTACACCTTC 13 - - TRBJ1-2 TRBV28
CASSLRGDQPQHF TGTGCCAGCAGCTTACGGGGTGATCAGCCCCAGCATTTT 13 - once TRBJ1-5 TRBV7-8
CASSILGDQPQHF TGTGCCAGTAGTATATTGGGGGATCAGCCCCAGCATTTT 13 - once TRBJ1-5 TRBV19
CATSTGRLADEQFF TGTGCCACCAGCACAGGGCGATTAGCGGATGAGCAGTTCTTC 14 - - TRBJ2-1 TRBV15
CASSRIQTSGSRTGELFF TGTGCCAGCAGCCGCATACAGACTAGCGGCTCGAGGACCGGGGAGCTGTTTTTT 18 TRBD2 - TRBJ2-2 TRBV7-6
CASSFRTAEAFF TGTGCCAGTAGTTTCCGGACAGCTGAAGCTTTCTTT 12 - few TRBJ1-1 TRBV19
CASSNPSGRDTGELFF TGTGCCAGCAGCAACCCTAGCGGGAGGGACACCGGGGAGCTGTTTTTT 16 TRBD2 few TRBJ2-2 TRBV7-9
CASSEFPGQGNEQYF TGTGCCAGCAGTGAATTTCCGGGACAGGGAAACGAGCAGTACTTC 15 TRBD1 - TRBJ2-7 TRBV6-1
CASKRQGAGANVLTF TGTGCCAGCAAGAGACAGGGGGCTGGGGCCAACGTCCTGACTTTC 15 TRBD1 - TRBJ2-6 TRBV25-1
CASSLDLGEQYF TGCGCCAGCAGCTTAGACTTGGGCGAGCAGTACTTC 12 - - TRBJ2-7 TRBV5-1
CASRRGSNTGELFF TGTGCCAGCCGTCGGGGGTCGAACACCGGGGAGCTGTTTTTT 14 - - TRBJ2-2 TRBV2
CAWSVVLGPFVETQYF TGTGCCTGGAGTGTAGTGCTGGGACCGTTCGTCGAGACCCAGTACTTC 16 - - TRBJ2-5 TRBV30
CASSLEGGTDTQYF TGTGCCAGCAGCTTGGAGGGGGGCACAGATACGCAGTATTTT 14 - - TRBJ2-3 TRBV5-8
CASGSSGGGEKLFF TGTGCTAGTGGTTCAAGTGGAGGCGGTGAAAAACTGTTTTTT 14 - - TRBJ1-4 TRBV12-5
CASSTDRFQPQHF TGTGCCAGCAGCACGGACAGGTTCCAGCCCCAGCATTTT 13 TRBD1 - TRBJ1-5 TRBV5-4
CASSVEGISDTEAFF TGTGCCAGCAGCGTAGAGGGCATTTCCGACACTGAAGCTTTCTTT 15 - - TRBJ1-1 TRBV9
CASSSGTGNTEAFF TGTGCCAGCAGCTCCGGGACAGGTAACACTGAAGCTTTCTTT 14 TRBD1 - TRBJ1-1 TRBV7-9
CATHGQDTEAFF TGTGCCACCCACGGACAGGACACTGAAGCTTTCTTT 12 TRBD1 - TRBJ1-1 TRBV10-3
CASSQDTGRMNSPLHF TGTGCCAGCAGCCAAGATACGGGCAGGATGAATTCACCCCTCCACTTT 16 - - TRBJ1-6 TRBV3-1/TRBV3-2
CASSRQGAGSYEQYF TGTGCCAGCAGTCGACAGGGGGCTGGGAGCTACGAGCAGTACTTC 15 TRBD1 - TRBJ2-7 TRBV6-5
CASSQSSAGGRETQYF TGTGCCAGCAGCCAGTCTTCGGCGGGAGGCCGGGAGACCCAGTACTTC 16 TRBD2 - TRBJ2-5 TRBV4-2
CASSQEVGWGNSPLHF TGCGCCAGCAGCCAAGAGGTTGGGTGGGGTAATTCACCCCTCCACTTT 16 - - TRBJ1-6 TRBV4-1
CASGGGPYEQYF TGTGCCAGCGGGGGGGGCCCCTACGAGCAGTACTTC 12 - - TRBJ2-7 TRBV27
CASKLNTGELFF TGTGCCAGCAAATTAAACACCGGGGAGCTGTTTTTT 12 - - TRBJ2-2 TRBV12-3/TRBV12-4
CASSQVDRDTGELFF TGTGCCAGCAGCCAGGTAGACCGAGACACCGGGGAGCTGTTTTTT 15 - few TRBJ2-2 TRBV14